This TCR beta chain was captured by sequencing in a study of cytomegalovirus exposure and HLA in healthy donors. PCR used 60 Vbeta primers and 13 Jbeta primers. Sequencing was performed with immunoSEQ multiplex PCR; in TCRdb, only in-frame clones are kept and a portion is missing. The sample records 150,000 to 200,000 clones, approximately 84% being singletons. Study outcomes and limitations: The classifier reportedly diagnosed cytomegalovirus status with high sensitivity and specificity. In a later analysis, around 18,000 TCR beta sequences were associated with HLA alleles at 0.05 false discovery rate.

As to this clone: The target antigen is unknown. A read error is possible here, since a much larger clone lies one base away. Other DNA sequences of this sample code for an identical CDR3.

The trim removed 3 bases at V and 0 bases at J, leaving 3 bases unmatched. The CDR3 is 15 residues long. Germline values: CDR1 MGHRA, CDR2 YSYEKL. This TCR was sampled from a woman aged 45-59 years in good health and CMV-seropositive. The rearrangement uses TRBV4-1 and TRBJ2-7; 9 nucleotides match TRBD1. The sequenced sample consisted of PBMCs. CDR3 DNA: TGCGCCAGCAGCCAGGGACAGGGATACTCCTACGAGCAGTACTTC. This sequence encodes CASSQGQGYSYEQYF.